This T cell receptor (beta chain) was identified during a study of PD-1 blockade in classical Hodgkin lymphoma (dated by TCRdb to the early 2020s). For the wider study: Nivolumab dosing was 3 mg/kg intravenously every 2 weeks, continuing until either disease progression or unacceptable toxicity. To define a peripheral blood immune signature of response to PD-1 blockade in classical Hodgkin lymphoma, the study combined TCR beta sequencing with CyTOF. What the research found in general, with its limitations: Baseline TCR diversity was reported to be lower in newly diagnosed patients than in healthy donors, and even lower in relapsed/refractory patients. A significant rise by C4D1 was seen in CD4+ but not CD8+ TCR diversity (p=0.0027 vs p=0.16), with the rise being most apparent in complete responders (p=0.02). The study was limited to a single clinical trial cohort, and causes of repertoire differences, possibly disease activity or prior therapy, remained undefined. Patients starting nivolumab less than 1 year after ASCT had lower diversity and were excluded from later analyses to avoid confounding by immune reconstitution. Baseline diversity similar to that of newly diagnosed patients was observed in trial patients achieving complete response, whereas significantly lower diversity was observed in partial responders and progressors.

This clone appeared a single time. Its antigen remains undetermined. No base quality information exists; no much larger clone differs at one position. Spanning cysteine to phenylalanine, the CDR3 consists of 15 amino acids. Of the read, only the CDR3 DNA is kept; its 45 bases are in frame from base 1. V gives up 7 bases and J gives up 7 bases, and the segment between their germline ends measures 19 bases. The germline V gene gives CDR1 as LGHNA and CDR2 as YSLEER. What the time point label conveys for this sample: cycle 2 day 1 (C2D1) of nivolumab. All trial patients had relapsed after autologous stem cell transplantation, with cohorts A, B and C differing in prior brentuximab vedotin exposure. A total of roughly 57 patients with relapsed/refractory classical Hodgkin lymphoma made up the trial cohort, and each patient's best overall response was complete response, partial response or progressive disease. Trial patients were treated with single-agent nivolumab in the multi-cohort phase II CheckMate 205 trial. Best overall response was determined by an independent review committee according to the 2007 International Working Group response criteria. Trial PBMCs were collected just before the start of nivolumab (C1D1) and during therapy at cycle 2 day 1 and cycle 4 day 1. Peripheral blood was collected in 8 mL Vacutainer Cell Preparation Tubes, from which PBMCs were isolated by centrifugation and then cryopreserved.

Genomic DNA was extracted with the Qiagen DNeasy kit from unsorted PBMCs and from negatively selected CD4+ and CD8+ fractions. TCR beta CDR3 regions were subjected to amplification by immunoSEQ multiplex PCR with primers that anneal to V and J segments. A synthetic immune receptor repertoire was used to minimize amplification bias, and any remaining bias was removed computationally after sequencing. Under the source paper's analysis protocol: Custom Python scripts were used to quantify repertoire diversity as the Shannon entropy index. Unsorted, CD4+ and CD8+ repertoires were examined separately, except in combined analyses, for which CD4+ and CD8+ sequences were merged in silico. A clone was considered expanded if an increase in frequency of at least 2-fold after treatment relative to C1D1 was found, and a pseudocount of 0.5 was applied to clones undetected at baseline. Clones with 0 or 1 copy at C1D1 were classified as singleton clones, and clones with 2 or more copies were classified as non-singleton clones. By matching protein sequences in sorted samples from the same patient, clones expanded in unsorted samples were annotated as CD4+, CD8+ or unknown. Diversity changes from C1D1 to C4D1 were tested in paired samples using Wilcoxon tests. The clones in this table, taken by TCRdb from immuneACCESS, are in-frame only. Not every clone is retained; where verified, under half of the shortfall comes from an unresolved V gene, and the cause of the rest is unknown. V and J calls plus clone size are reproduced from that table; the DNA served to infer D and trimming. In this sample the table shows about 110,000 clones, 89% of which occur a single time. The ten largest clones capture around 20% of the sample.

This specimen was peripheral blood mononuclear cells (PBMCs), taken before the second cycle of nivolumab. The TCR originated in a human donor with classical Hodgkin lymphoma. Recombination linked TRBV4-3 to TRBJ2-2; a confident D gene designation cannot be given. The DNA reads TGCGCCAGCACCCACCGGGCGGAGTTTGACGGGGAGCTGTTTTTT. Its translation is CASTHRAEFDGELFF.